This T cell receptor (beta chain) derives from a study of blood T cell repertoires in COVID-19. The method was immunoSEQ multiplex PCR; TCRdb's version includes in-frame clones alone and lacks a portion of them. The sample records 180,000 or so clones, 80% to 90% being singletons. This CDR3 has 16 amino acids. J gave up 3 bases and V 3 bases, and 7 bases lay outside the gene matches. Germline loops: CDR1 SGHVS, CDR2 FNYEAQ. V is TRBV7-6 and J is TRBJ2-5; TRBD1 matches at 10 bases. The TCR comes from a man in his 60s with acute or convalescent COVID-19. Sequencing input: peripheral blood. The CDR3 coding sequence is TGTGCCAGCAGCTTCCCGGGACAGGGGAGAAAAGAGACCCAGTACTTC. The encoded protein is CASSFPGQGRKETQYF.